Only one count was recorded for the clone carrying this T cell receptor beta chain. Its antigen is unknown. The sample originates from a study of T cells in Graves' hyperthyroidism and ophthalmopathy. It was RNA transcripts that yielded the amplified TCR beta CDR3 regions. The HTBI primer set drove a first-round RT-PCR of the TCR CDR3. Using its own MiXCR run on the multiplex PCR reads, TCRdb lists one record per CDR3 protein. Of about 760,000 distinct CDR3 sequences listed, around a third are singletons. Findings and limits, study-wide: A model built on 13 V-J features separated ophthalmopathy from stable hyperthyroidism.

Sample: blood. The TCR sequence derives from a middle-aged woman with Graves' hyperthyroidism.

CDR3 DNA sequence: TGTGCCAGCAGTTACATCTTCGGGGAACCCCGGTACGAGCAGTACTTC. Translated: CASSYIFGEPRYEQYF. V gene TRBV11-2 combines with J gene TRBJ2-7, with D possibly being TRBD2 (5 bases). The CDR3 runs 16 residues. The V and J ends lost 6 bases and 4 bases respectively, with 22 bases between them. Germline loops: CDR1 SGHAT, CDR2 FQNNGV.